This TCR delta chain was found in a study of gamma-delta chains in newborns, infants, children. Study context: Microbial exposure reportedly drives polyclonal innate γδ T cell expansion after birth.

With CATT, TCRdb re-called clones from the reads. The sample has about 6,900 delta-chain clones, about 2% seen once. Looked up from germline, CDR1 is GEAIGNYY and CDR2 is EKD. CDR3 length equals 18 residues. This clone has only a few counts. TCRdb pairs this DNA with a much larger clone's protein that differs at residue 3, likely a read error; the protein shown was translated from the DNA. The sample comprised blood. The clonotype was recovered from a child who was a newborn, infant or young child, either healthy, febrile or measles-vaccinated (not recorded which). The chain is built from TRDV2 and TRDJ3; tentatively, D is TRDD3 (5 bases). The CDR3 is CARDTGEARSWDTRQMFF. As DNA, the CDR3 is TGTGCCCGTGACACCGGGGAGGCTCGCTCCTGGGACACCCGACAGATGTTTTTC.